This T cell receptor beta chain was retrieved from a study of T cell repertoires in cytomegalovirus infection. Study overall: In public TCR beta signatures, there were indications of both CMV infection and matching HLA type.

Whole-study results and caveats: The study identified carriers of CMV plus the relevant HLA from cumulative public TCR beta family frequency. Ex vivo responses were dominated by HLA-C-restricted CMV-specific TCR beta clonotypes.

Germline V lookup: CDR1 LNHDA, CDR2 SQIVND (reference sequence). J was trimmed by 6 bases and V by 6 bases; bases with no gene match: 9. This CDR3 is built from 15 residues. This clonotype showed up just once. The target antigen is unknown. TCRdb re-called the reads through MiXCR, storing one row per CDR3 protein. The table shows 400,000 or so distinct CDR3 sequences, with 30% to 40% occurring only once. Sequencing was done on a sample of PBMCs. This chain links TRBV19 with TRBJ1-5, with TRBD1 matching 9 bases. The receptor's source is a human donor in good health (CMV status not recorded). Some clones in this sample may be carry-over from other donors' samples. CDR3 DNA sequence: TGTGCCAGTAGCCCCCGGGACAGGGTAACTCAGCCCCAGCATTTT. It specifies CASSPRDRVTQPQHF.